This T cell receptor (beta chain) derives from a study of blood T cell repertoires in COVID-19. The wider study: Samples came from the United States, Italy and Spain, spanning acute and convalescent COVID-19.

The ends were cut back, 2 bases at V and 4 bases at J, with 8 bases in the middle. Germline-derived CDR1 and CDR2 are SEHNR and FQNEAQ (reference sequence). The CDR3 loop spans 14 amino acids. TCRdb keeps only in-frame clones here, not all; method: immunoSEQ multiplex PCR. The sample has about 220,000 clones, roughly 82% seen once. This clonotype was obtained from a woman in her 70s with acute or convalescent COVID-19. The chain has TRBV7-9 and TRBJ1-4, with a possible D match to TRBD1 (5 bases). The specimen was peripheral blood. CDR3 sequence (DNA): TGTGCCAGCAGCTTACGGGGGAGTAATGAAAAACTGTTTTTT. Its translation is CASSLRGSNEKLFF.